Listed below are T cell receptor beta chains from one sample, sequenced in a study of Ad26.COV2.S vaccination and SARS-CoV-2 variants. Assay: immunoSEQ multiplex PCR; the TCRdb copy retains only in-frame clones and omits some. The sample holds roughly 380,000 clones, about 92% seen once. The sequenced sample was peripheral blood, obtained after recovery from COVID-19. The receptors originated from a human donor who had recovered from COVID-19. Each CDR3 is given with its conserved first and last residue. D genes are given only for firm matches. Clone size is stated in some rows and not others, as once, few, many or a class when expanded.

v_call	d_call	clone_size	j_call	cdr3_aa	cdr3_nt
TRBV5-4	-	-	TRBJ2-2	CASSLGGGTNTGELFF	TGTGCCAGCAGCTTGGGTGGGGGGACGAACACCGGGGAGCTGTTTTTT
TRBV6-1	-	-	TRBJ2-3	CASSDRHSTDTQYF	TGTGCCAGCAGTGACAGGCACAGCACAGATACGCAGTATTTT
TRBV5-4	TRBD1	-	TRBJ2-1	CASSLGQGDEQFF	TGTGCCAGCAGCTTGGGACAGGGGGATGAGCAGTTCTTC
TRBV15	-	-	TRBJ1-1	CATTRVSNTEAFF	TGTGCCACCACGAGGGTTTCGAACACTGAAGCTTTCTTT
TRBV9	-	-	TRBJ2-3	CASSPSSVEPQYF	TGTGCCAGCAGCCCTTCCTCTGTAGAGCCGCAGTATTTT
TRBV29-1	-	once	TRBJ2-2	CSAGRGPGELFF	TGCAGCGCTGGGCGGGGGCCCGGGGAGCTGTTTTTT
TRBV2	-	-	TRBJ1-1	CASGENTEAFF	TGTGCCAGCGGGGAGAACACTGAAGCTTTCTTT
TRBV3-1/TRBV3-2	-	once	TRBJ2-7	CASSLQGAYEQYF	TGTGCCAGCAGCCTACAGGGAGCCTACGAGCAGTACTTC
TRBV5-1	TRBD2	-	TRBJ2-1	CASSFRTSGPPYNEQFF	TGCGCCAGCAGCTTTCGGACTAGCGGGCCACCCTACAATGAGCAGTTCTTC
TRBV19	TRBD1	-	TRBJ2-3	CASSTGQGRGTDTQYF	TGTGCCAGTAGTACCGGACAGGGTAGGGGCACAGATACGCAGTATTTT
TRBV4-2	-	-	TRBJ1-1	CASSLNRGGNTEAFF	TGTGCCAGCAGCCTAAACCGAGGGGGAAACACTGAAGCTTTCTTT
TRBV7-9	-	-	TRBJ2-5	CASSQGIETQYF	TGTGCCAGCAGCCAGGGGATAGAGACCCAGTACTTC
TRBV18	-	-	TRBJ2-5	CASSRSGGFQETQYF	TGTGCCAGCTCCCGATCTGGGGGGTTCCAAGAGACCCAGTACTTC
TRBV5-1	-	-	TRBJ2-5	CASSPGQFGETQYF	TGCGCCAGCAGCCCCGGACAGTTCGGGGAGACCCAGTACTTC
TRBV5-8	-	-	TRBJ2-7	CASSLGQYEQYF	TGTGCCAGCAGCTTGGGTCAGTACGAGCAGTACTTC
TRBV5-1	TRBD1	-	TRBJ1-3	CASSLLQGGTRSGNTIYF	TGCGCCAGCAGCTTGTTGCAGGGGGGAACTCGCTCTGGAAACACCATATATTTT
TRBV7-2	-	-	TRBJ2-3	CASSPWEVDTQYF	TGTGCCAGCAGCCCATGGGAGGTGGATACGCAGTATTTT
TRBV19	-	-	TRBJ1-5	CASRQDSNQPQHF	TGTGCCAGTCGGCAGGATAGCAATCAGCCCCAGCATTTT